This TCR beta chain was found in a study of human T cells and chemical hapten exposure. Across the whole study: Each week of the roughly 24-week study, patients had diphenylcyclopropenone applied to the scalp.

This clonotype was detected many times. Germline CDR1 reads MNHNS; CDR2 reads SASEGT. V gave up 2 bases and J gave up 6 bases, with 7 bases separating them. This CDR3 has 13 residues. Time point of the sample: patch test 2, 6 weeks after DPC sensitization. The treatment here: therapeutic diphenylcyclopropenone sensitization with weekly scalp DPC. TCRdb re-called the RACE reads with MiXCR, one entry per CDR3 protein. The data show approximately 69,000 distinct CDR3 sequences, around 10% seen once. The chain couples TRBV6-1 to TRBJ2-2; no definite D call. Sequenced material: whole blood, taken in connection with sensitization to the hapten diphenylcyclopropenone (DPC). The TCR was taken from a woman between 50 and 59 years old with alopecia areata. Some clones in this sample may be carry-over from other donors' samples. The CDR3 DNA reads TGTGCCAGCAGTGAAATAACCCCCGGGGAGCTGTTTTTT. It is translated as CASSEITPGELFF.